The 22 T cell receptor beta chains below come from one sample, sequenced in a study of blood T cell repertoires in COVID-19 (TCRdb year 2020). The protocol used for the library was the immunoSEQ multiplex PCR assay. Drawn from immuneACCESS, this table holds only the in-frame rearrangements with V and J called that TCRdb kept. Clones are partly lost; checked studies trace under half to an unresolved V gene and leave the rest unexplained. The sample profile shows around 200,000 clones; approximately 82% of them were found once. The ten largest account for under 3% of the sample. Sample: peripheral blood. Receptor source: a man aged 50-59 years with active or convalescent COVID-19.

The chain has TRBV4-1 and TRBJ2-1; TRBD2 aligns across 9 bases. Germline lookup yields CDR1 MGHRA and CDR2 YSYEKL. The V segment lost 4 bases and the J segment 9 bases; nucleotides outside the gene matches: 10. The length of the CDR3 is 15 residues. CDR3 sequence reads: CASSPSGNDRTEQFF. CDR3 DNA sequence: TGCGCCAGCAGCCCTAGCGGGAATGACAGGACTGAGCAGTTCTTC.

The V and J genes are TRBV7-2 and TRBJ2-7; 8 bases are shared with TRBD1. Looked up from germline, CDR1 is SGHTA and CDR2 is FQGNSA. V was clipped by 3 bases and J by 2 bases; unmatched bases: 6. The CDR3 sequence is 15 residues long. The CDR3 here is CASSFSGQAAYEQYF. In DNA, the CDR3 is TGTGCCAGCAGCTTTTCGGGACAGGCCGCCTACGAGCAGTACTTC.

The chain recombines TRBV2 with TRBJ1-2; possibly TRBD1 for D (5 bases). Germline lookup yields CDR1 SNHLY and CDR2 FYNNEI. The CDR3 covers 14 residues. V was cut by 3 bases and J by 4 bases, with 12 bases left in between. This CDR3 is CASSEGRASYGYTF. Written as DNA, the CDR3 is TGTGCCAGCAGTGAGGGCAGGGCATCCTATGGCTACACCTTC.

The chain employs TRBV19 and TRBJ1-3; 9 bases are shared with TRBD1. The CDR3 contains 13 residues. Germline trimming cut 7 bases from V and 4 bases from J; bases unmatched to any gene: 2. Germline values: CDR1 LNHDA, CDR2 SQIVND (reference sequence). In nucleotides, the CDR3 is TGTGCCAGTACCACAGGGGGCGGAAACACCATATATTTT. Protein product: CASTTGGGNTIYF.

The chain recombines TRBV10-3 with TRBJ1-6, with a possible D match to TRBD1 (5 bases). CDR1 and CDR2 from the germline V gene are ENHRY and SYGVKD. Trimming left V 7 bases short and J 3 bases short, with 10 bases between. The CDR3 has 14 residues. Here the CDR3 reads CAIKGKFYNSPLHF. The CDR3 nucleotides read TGTGCCATCAAGGGGAAATTCTATAATTCACCCCTCCACTTT.

In regard to this clone: Other DNA sequences in this specimen translate into the identical CDR3. This chain connects TRBV15 to TRBJ2-1; D unclear. The V end was cut by 0 bases, the J end by 0 bases, with 12 bases between. CDR3 size: 17 residues. Germline V lookup: CDR1 LNHNV, CDR2 YYDKDF (reference sequence). The CDR3 sequence: CATSRDLAVSSYNEQFF. In DNA form, the CDR3 reads TGTGCCACCAGCAGAGATCTGGCGGTAAGCTCCTACAATGAGCAGTTCTTC.

The gene calls are TRBV7-6 and TRBJ1-5; TRBD1 agrees at 7 bases. The germline V gene has CDR1 SGHVS and CDR2 FNYEAQ. V lost 3 bases to trimming and J lost 3 bases; unmatched junction nucleotides: 5. The CDR3 is made up of 15 amino acids. In nucleotides, the CDR3 is TGTGCCAGCAGCTTGTGGACAGGCCTCAATCAGCCCCAGCATTTT. The encoded protein is CASSLWTGLNQPQHF. Full variable domain (outside the CDR3, taken from reference TRBV7-6 and TRBJ1-5): GAGVSQSPRYKVTKRGQDVALRCDPISGHVSLYWYRQALGQGPEFLTYFNYEAQQDKSGLPNDRFSAERPEGSISTLTIQRTEQRDSAMYRCASSLWTGLNQPQHFGDGTRLSIL.

The chain has TRBV28 and TRBJ2-1; 9 nucleotides align to TRBD2. The CDR3 has 16 residues. In germline, CDR1 is MDHEN, CDR2 SYDVKM. Unmatched junction bases numbered 10, after V lost 6 bases and J lost 4 bases. Written as DNA, the CDR3 is TGTGCCAGCAGCCTCCTTAGCGGGGGTACTTACAATGAGCAGTTCTTC. Its translation is CASSLLSGGTYNEQFF.

The rearrangement links TRBV27 to TRBJ2-1, with 7 bases lining up with TRBD2. In germline, CDR1 is MNHEY, CDR2 SMNVEV (reference sequence). With V trimmed by 3 bases and J by 8 bases, 19 bases remained unmatched. This CDR3 is built from 18 residues. The CDR3 loop reads CASSLGLRRGEGSDEQFF. The CDR3 nucleotides are TGTGCCAGCAGTTTGGGTCTACGTAGAGGGGAGGGATCGGATGAGCAGTTCTTC.

The J gene is TRBJ2-3, the V gene TRBV5-1; D might be TRBD2 (7 bases). V was trimmed by 0 bases and J by 5 bases, leaving 13 bases between them. CDR1 is SGHRS and CDR2 is YFSETQ in the germline V gene. The CDR3 length is 15 residues. CDR3 sequence (DNA): TGCGCCAGCAGCTTGGTCGGGGGGCGGCAAGATACGCAGTATTTT. Its protein product is CASSLVGGRQDTQYF.

This rearrangement joins TRBV2 to TRBJ1-2; tentative D call: TRBD1 (6 bases). In germline, CDR1 is SNHLY, CDR2 FYNNEI. This CDR3 spans 12 amino acids. Trimming pared 3 bases from V and 4 bases from J, leaving 6 bases between. The CDR3 nucleotides are TGTGCCAGCAGTGACAGGGGCTATGGCTACACCTTC. Amino acids: CASSDRGYGYTF.

The chain couples TRBV5-4 to TRBJ1-6, with a tentative D call TRBD1 (6 bases). The germline V gene has CDR1 SGHNT and CDR2 YYREEE (reference sequence). Trimming pared 4 bases from V and 9 bases from J, leaving 17 bases between. The CDR3 has 15 amino acids. The DNA of the CDR3 is TGTGCCAGCAGCGCCGGGACACAGATTACTTCACCCCTCCACTTT. It translates to CASSAGTQITSPLHF. The full variable domain, rest sourced from reference TRBV5-4 and TRBJ1-6, is ETGVTQSPTHLIKTRGQQVTLRCSSQSGHNTVSWYQQALGQGPQFIFQYYREEENGRGNFPPRFSGLQFPNYSSELNVNALELDDSALYLCASSAGTQITSPLHFGNGTRLTVT.

The rearrangement links TRBV5-1 to TRBJ2-1; 13 nucleotides agree with TRBD2. V trimming: 4 bases; J trimming: 7 bases; junction bases outside the gene matches: 11. CDR1 SGHRS and CDR2 YFSETQ come from the germline V gene. This CDR3 has 17 residues. CDR3 sequence: CASSPLTSGGSANEQFF. For the CDR3, the DNA is TGCGCCAGCAGCCCCCTGACTAGCGGGGGGTCGGCAAATGAGCAGTTCTTC.

V and J are TRBV28 and TRBJ1-2; TRBD1 matches at 9 bases. CDR3 length: 15 amino acids. The V segment lost 3 bases and the J segment 7 bases; nucleotides outside the gene matches: 9. In germline, CDR1 is MDHEN, CDR2 SYDVKM. CDR3 sequence: CASSFPTGQGSGYTF. In DNA, the CDR3 is TGTGCCAGCAGTTTTCCGACGGGACAGGGTTCTGGCTACACCTTC.

Written as DNA, the CDR3 is TGTGCCAGCAGCGTAGGGCAGGGGAATGGCTACACCTTC. This codes for CASSVGQGNGYTF. This sequence joins TRBV9 and TRBJ1-2; tentatively, D is TRBD1 (6 bases). The V end lost 0 bases, the J end lost 6 bases, and 9 bases lay between the germline ends. Germline values: CDR1 SGDLS, CDR2 YYNGEE. The CDR3 loop spans 13 amino acids.

The chain combines TRBV2 with TRBJ2-1; 8 nucleotides agree with TRBD2. The CDR3 covers 15 residues. The V and J ends lost 6 bases and 0 bases, in that order; junction bases with no gene match: 4. Germline V gene data show CDR1 as SNHLY and CDR2 as FYNNEI. The CDR3 loop is CASRRGGGSYNEQFF. The CDR3 DNA follows: TGTGCCAGCAGACGGGGGGGAGGCTCCTACAATGAGCAGTTCTTC.

This chain joins TRBV5-4 and TRBJ2-2; 7 positions match TRBD2. The junction had 12 bases not matched to a gene; V was cut back by 3 bases and J by 10 bases. Germline values: CDR1 SGHNT, CDR2 YYREEE (reference sequence). This CDR3 comprises 15 residues. In DNA, the CDR3 is TGTGCCAGCAGCTCCCCCGGGGAGGGCGAGGCGGAGCTGTTTTTT. The encoded protein is CASSSPGEGEAELFF. Using reference TRBV5-4 and TRBJ2-2 for the parts outside the CDR3, the full variable domain is ETGVTQSPTHLIKTRGQQVTLRCSSQSGHNTVSWYQQALGQGPQFIFQYYREEENGRGNFPPRFSGLQFPNYSSELNVNALELDDSALYLCASSSPGEGEAELFFGEGSRLTVL.

CDR3 in amino acids: CASSDLVRGRTDTQYF. The CDR3 region has the DNA TGTGCCAGCAGTGACTTGGTTCGAGGCCGGACAGATACGCAGTATTTT. The V and J genes are TRBV6-1 and TRBJ2-3; D is undetermined. The V gene lost 3 bases and the J gene lost 3 bases, with 16 bases spanning the gap. This CDR3 comprises 16 residues. The V gene's germline CDR1 is MNHNS and CDR2 SASEGT.

The CDR3 DNA is TGTGCCAGCAGCCCCTCCGGGACAACTAACTATGGCTACACCTTC. This gives the protein CASSPSGTTNYGYTF. The J gene is TRBJ1-2, the V gene TRBV28; a weak D match, TRBD1 (6 bases). This CDR3 has 15 residues. Germline CDR1 MDHEN, CDR2 SYDVKM. V was shortened by 6 bases and J by 0 bases, with 14 bases between the two germline ends.

The chain links TRBV9 to TRBJ1-6; D remains unclear. This CDR3 has 19 residues. In germline, CDR1 is SGDLS, CDR2 YYNGEE. Trimming cost V 0 bases and J 0 bases, with 16 bases left between them. This CDR3 is CASSVDKTRGLSYNSPLHF. CDR3 nucleotides: TGTGCCAGCAGCGTAGATAAGACACGGGGTCTCTCCTATAATTCACCCCTCCACTTT.

The CDR3 loop is CASSSRQGSYEQYF. DNA of the CDR3: TGCGCCAGCAGCTCCAGACAGGGATCCTACGAGCAGTACTTC. The gene calls are TRBV5-1 and TRBJ2-7, with 7 bases fitting TRBD1. Germline V gene sequence: CDR1 SGHRS, CDR2 YFSETQ. The J segment lost 1 base and the V segment lost 3 bases, leaving 4 bases of the junction unmatched. CDR3 length: 14 amino acids.

The gene calls are TRBV2 and TRBJ1-1; D is possibly TRBD1 (5 bases). The length of the CDR3 is 14 residues. V gave up 2 bases and J gave up 3 bases, with 10 bases separating them. Germline CDR1 is SNHLY and CDR2 is FYNNEI. CDR3 in DNA: TGTGCCAGCAGTGAATGGGGGGAGGACACTGAAGCTTTCTTT. This encodes CASSEWGEDTEAFF. Full variable domain (remainder filled in from reference TRBV2 and TRBJ1-1): EPEVTQTPSHQVTQMGQEVILRCVPISNHLYFYWYRQILGQKVEFLVSFYNNEISEKSEIFDDQFSVERPDGSNFTLKIRSTKLEDSAMYFCASSEWGEDTEAFFGQGTRLTVV.